One and the same sample provided the 23 T cell receptor beta chains below, sequenced in a study of blood T cell repertoires in COVID-19 (dated by TCRdb to about 2020). Library preparation used the immunoSEQ multiplex PCR assay. Imported from immuneACCESS, the table was reduced by TCRdb to in-frame sequences with V and J called. These copies leave out some clones; in studies compared against another copy, an unresolved V gene accounts for under half, and the cause of the remainder is not known. Present in this sample are 250,000 or so clones, around 87% of which were seen just once. The top ten clonotypes cover roughly 2.2% of the sample. Sequenced: peripheral blood. These receptors were taken from a woman in her fifties or sixties with COVID-19, enrolled during active disease.

CDR3 nucleotides: TGTGCCAGCAGCCGCCGAATAGCAACCGGGGAGCTGTTTTTT. Encoded protein: CASSRRIATGELFF. The J gene is TRBJ2-2, the V gene TRBV3-1 (or the pseudogene TRBV3-2); D is uncertain. The germline CDR1 and CDR2 sequences are LGHDT and YNNKEL (reference sequence). V dropped 4 bases and J dropped 5 bases, with 11 bases sitting between them. The CDR3 length is 14 residues.

This clone was counted a few times. V is TRBV2 and J is TRBJ2-7, with 9 positions matching TRBD2. CDR1 SNHLY and CDR2 FYNNEI come from the germline V gene. V lost 4 bases to trimming and J lost 4 bases; unmatched junction nucleotides: 5. The CDR3 runs 14 residues. CDR3 DNA sequence: TGTGCCAGCAGTGTAGGCGGGGGGGCGTACGAGCAGTACTTC. Its translation: CASSVGGGAYEQYF.

This rearrangement joins TRBV10-3 to TRBJ1-6; the D gene is possibly TRBD1 (6 bases). Deletions cut 6 bases from V and 7 bases from J, with 13 bases between. CDR1 and CDR2 (germline): ENHRY, SYGVKD. The CDR3 is 14 amino acids. The CDR3 loop reads CAIRAAGVNSPLHF. In DNA, the CDR3 is TGTGCCATCAGGGCCGCAGGGGTAAATTCACCCCTCCACTTT.

J is TRBJ2-7 and V is TRBV27; 12 nucleotides align to TRBD2. Germline CDR1 and CDR2: MNHEY and SMNVEV (reference sequence). The CDR3 loop spans 19 amino acids. The ends lost 6 bases at V and 1 base at J; junction bases unmatched: 16. CDR3 coding DNA: TGTGCCAGCAGCATCGGACTAGCGGGGCCCTCAGGGGAATCCTACGAGCAGTACTTC. Protein sequence: CASSIGLAGPSGESYEQYF.

Note on this clone: This sample includes further DNA sequences coding for the same CDR3. The chain joins TRBV7-9 to TRBJ1-1, with D possibly TRBD1 on 5 matching bases. The CDR3 loop spans 14 amino acids. CDR1 is SEHNR and CDR2 is FQNEAQ in the germline V gene (reference sequence). Trimming shortened V by 6 bases and J by 1 base, and 12 bases separated the two germline ends. CDR3 region: CASSPSGANTEAFF. The CDR3 DNA follows: TGTGCCAGCAGTCCAAGCGGGGCGAACACTGAAGCTTTCTTT.

V gene TRBV25-1 combines with J gene TRBJ1-6; TRBD1 matches at 7 bases. In germline, CDR1 is MGHDK, CDR2 SYGVNS. Trimming took 4 bases from V and 5 from J; bases not matched to a gene: 2. The CDR3 spans 14 residues. The CDR3 reads CASSVTGNNSPLHF. CDR3 nucleotide sequence: TGTGCCAGCAGTGTGACAGGGAATAATTCACCCCTCCACTTT.

This sequence joins TRBV27 and TRBJ2-3, with TRBD2 matching 9 bases. Trimming took 3 bases from V and 6 from J; bases not matched to a gene: 7. The germline V gene encodes CDR1 MNHEY and CDR2 SMNVEV (reference sequence). The CDR3 runs 15 residues. CDR3 sequence reads: CASSFGAGGLDTQYF. The CDR3 region has the DNA TGTGCCAGCAGTTTTGGGGCGGGGGGGCTTGATACGCAGTATTTT.

The chain recombines TRBV25-1 with TRBJ2-5; 12 positions match TRBD2. CDR3 size: 15 residues. Germline V CDR1 and CDR2: MGHDK, SYGVNS. The V segment lost 5 bases and the J segment 5 bases; nucleotides outside the gene matches: 6. The CDR3 DNA reads TGTGCCAGCAGTAGATCTAGCGGGGGGGTGGAGACCCAGTACTTC. Residues: CASSRSSGGVETQYF. The entire variable domain, with the rest obtained from reference TRBV25-1 and TRBJ2-5, is as follows: EADIYQTPRYLVIGTGKKITLECSQTMGHDKMYWYQQDPGMELHLIHYSYGVNSTEKGDLSSESTVSRIRTEHFPLTLESARPSHTSQYLCASSRSSGGVETQYFGPGTRLLVL.

J is TRBJ2-7 and V is TRBV11-2; 12 bases line up with TRBD2. The junction had 0 bases not matched to a gene; V was cut back by 1 base and J by 2 bases. This CDR3 has 15 amino acids. The germline CDR1 and CDR2 sequences are SGHAT and FQNNGV. The CDR3 here is CASSLGLAGAYEQYF. In nucleotides, the CDR3 is TGTGCCAGCAGCTTAGGACTAGCGGGGGCCTACGAGCAGTACTTC.

This clone was found a few times. The V gene is TRBV25-1, the J gene TRBJ1-2; 12 bases fit TRBD1. In germline, CDR1 is MGHDK, CDR2 SYGVNS. The CDR3 extends over 18 amino acids. V lost 3 bases to trimming and J lost 3 bases; unmatched junction nucleotides: 11. CDR3 DNA sequence: TGTGCCAGCAGTGATTTCGGGACAGGGGGCGCGTCGGACTATGGCTACACCTTC. This gives the protein CASSDFGTGGASDYGYTF.

The rearrangement uses TRBV10-3 and TRBJ2-1, with D hard to call. The CDR3 is 13 amino acids. Deletions cut 5 bases from V and 8 bases from J, with 13 bases between. Germline V gene lookup returns CDR1 ENHRY and CDR2 SYGVKD. The CDR3 reads CAISPFNSHEQFF. In nucleotides, the CDR3 is TGTGCCATCAGTCCCTTTAATAGCCATGAGCAGTTCTTC.

The V call is TRBV7-2, the J call TRBJ2-2, with D possibly being TRBD2 (6 bases). The CDR3 totals 14 residues. The V gene's germline CDR1 is SGHTA and CDR2 FQGNSA. Trimming removed 2 bases from V and 8 bases from J, with 12 bases in between. This CDR3 is CASSLILGGGELFF. DNA for the CDR3: TGTGCCAGCAGCTTAATCCTCGGGGGTGGGGAGCTGTTTTTT.

The chain uses TRBV10-3 and TRBJ1-1, with D perhaps TRBD1 (5 bases). V lost 4 bases and J 4 bases, leaving 13 bases between the germline ends. The CDR3 totals 14 residues. Germline lookup yields CDR1 ENHRY and CDR2 SYGVKD. CDR3 protein: CAISAAGSGTEAFF. Here the CDR3 DNA reads TGTGCCATCAGTGCGGCAGGGTCGGGCACTGAAGCTTTCTTT.

The V gene is TRBV10-3, the J gene TRBJ1-2, with D tentatively TRBD1 (5 bases). Germline loops: CDR1 ENHRY, CDR2 SYGVKD. The CDR3 covers 13 residues. Trimming pared 6 bases from V and 3 bases from J, leaving 11 bases between. CDR3 DNA: TGTGCCATCAGGGGGGGGACTGACTATGGCTACACCTTC. Translating gives CAIRGGTDYGYTF.

This clone has only one observation. The CDR3 protein is CASRRLARDSYEQYF. The CDR3 DNA is TGTGCCAGCAGACGTTTGGCCCGGGACAGCTACGAGCAGTACTTC. The chain is built from TRBV27 and TRBJ2-7; 7 bases map to TRBD1. The V segment lost 6 bases and the J segment 3 bases; nucleotides outside the gene matches: 11. This CDR3 contains 15 residues. Germline V lookup: CDR1 MNHEY, CDR2 SMNVEV (reference sequence).

This clone was observed a handful of times. The rearrangement links TRBV3-1 (or the pseudogene TRBV3-2) to TRBJ1-2; possible D gene TRBD1, 5 bases. Trimming pared 0 bases from V and 6 bases from J, leaving 17 bases between. The CDR3 totals 16 residues. The germline gives CDR1 LGHDT, CDR2 YNNKEL (reference sequence). The CDR3 loop reads CASSQDGGGGFDGYTF. CDR3 coding DNA: TGTGCCAGCAGCCAAGATGGGGGGGGTGGTTTCGATGGCTACACCTTC.

This chain uses TRBV2 with TRBJ2-7; D unresolved. V was shortened by 1 base and J by 3 bases, with 13 bases between the two germline ends. The CDR3 has 15 residues. Germline assignment: CDR1 SNHLY and CDR2 FYNNEI. CDR3 DNA: TGTGCCAGCAGTGAAGGGCCCAATACGGGCTACGAGCAGTACTTC. The encoded protein is CASSEGPNTGYEQYF.

This clone was seen only a few times. The rearrangement uses TRBV5-6 and TRBJ1-1; D is ambiguous. Trimming took off 4 bases at V and 4 bases at J, with 11 bases between the two ends. CDR3 size: 13 residues. Germline V CDR1 and CDR2: SGHDT, YYEEEE. CDR3 sequence (DNA): TGTGCCAGCAGCCCCACACCTCTCACTGAAGCTTTCTTT. Translated, it gives CASSPTPLTEAFF.

The chain combines TRBV18 with TRBJ1-1; no definite D call. Germline CDR1 and CDR2: KGHSH and LQKENI. V was cut by 0 bases and J by 2 bases, with 10 bases left in between. The CDR3 is 15 residues long. The CDR3 DNA reads TGTGCCAGCTCACCACCGGCGGGGTACAACACTGAAGCTTTCTTT. It is translated as CASSPPAGYNTEAFF.

The rearrangement uses TRBV6-5 and TRBJ2-4; D remains unclear. The CDR3 has 14 residues. Trimming stripped 0 bases from V and 10 bases from J, with 13 bases between. CDR1 and CDR2 (germline): MNHEY, SVGAGI. The CDR3 loop reads CASSYSGDVEIQYF. CDR3 sequence (DNA): TGTGCCAGCAGTTACTCCGGAGACGTTGAGATTCAGTACTTC.

The chain uses TRBV2 and TRBJ1-5, with D maybe TRBD1 (6 bases). V dropped 6 bases and J dropped 2 bases, with 14 bases sitting between them. Germline V lookup: CDR1 SNHLY, CDR2 FYNNEI. The CDR3 covers 15 residues. The CDR3 region has the DNA TGTGCCAGCAGAAGTCGAGCAGGGGGCAATCAGCCCCAGCATTTT. Translation gives CASRSRAGGNQPQHF.

The chain is built from TRBV5-1 and TRBJ1-6; D uncertain. The CDR3 covers 15 residues. The germline gives CDR1 SGHRS, CDR2 YFSETQ. Between the trimmed V and J ends, which lost 6 bases and 0 bases, there was a span of 10 bases. The chain's CDR3 is CASTPSSSYNSPLHF. The CDR3 coding sequence is TGCGCCAGCACACCCTCGAGCTCCTATAATTCACCCCTCCACTTT.

The chain employs TRBV5-1 and TRBJ2-7; 8 bases line up with TRBD2. The CDR3 runs to 15 residues. Germline CDR1 and CDR2: SGHRS and YFSETQ. With 4 bases clipped from V and 2 bases from J, the junction kept 8 bases outside the gene matches. The CDR3 DNA reads TGCGCCAGCAGCCTGGAACTAGCGGCTCCCTACGAGCAGTACTTC. Translated, it gives CASSLELAAPYEQYF.